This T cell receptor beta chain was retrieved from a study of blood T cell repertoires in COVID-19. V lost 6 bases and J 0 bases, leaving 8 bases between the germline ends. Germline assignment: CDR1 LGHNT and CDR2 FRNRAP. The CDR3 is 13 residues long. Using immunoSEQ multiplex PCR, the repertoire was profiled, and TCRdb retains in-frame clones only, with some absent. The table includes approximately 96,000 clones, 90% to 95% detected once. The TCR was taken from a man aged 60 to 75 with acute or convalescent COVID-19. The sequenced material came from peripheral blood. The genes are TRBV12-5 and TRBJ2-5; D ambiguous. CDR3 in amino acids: CASGHSDQETQYF. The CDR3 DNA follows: TGTGCTAGTGGCCACAGTGACCAAGAGACCCAGTACTTC.